The 32 T cell receptor beta chains below were found in one sample sequenced in a study of CD8 T cells in ankylosing spondylitis. The study's findings and limits: A TCR beta motif of under 10 highly homologous variants seemed to mark ankylosing spondylitis blood.

Their antigen targets remain unknown. TCRdb reanalysed the 5' RACE reads using MiXCR and keeps one entry per CDR3 protein. The profile shows roughly 220,000 distinct CDR3 sequences, around 20% of them singletons. The sample comprised blood, either unsorted or a sorted T cell fraction (not recorded which). All receptors come from a male donor with ankylosing spondylitis.

This clonotype was observed a handful of times. The chain carries TRBV7-8 and TRBJ1-2; D remains ambiguous. Trimming removed 5 bases from V and 4 bases from J, with 23 bases in between. The CDR3 totals 17 residues. Germline V lookup: CDR1 SGHVS, CDR2 FQNEAQ. Written as DNA, the CDR3 is TGTGCCAGCAGCCCTACGAAACCGAACCCGGCGGGCTATGGCTACACCTTC. This sequence encodes CASSPTKPNPAGYGYTF.

The chain has TRBV12-3 or TRBV12-4 and TRBJ2-1; D is ambiguous. The CDR3 covers 11 residues. Trimming stripped 3 bases from V and 8 bases from J, with 5 bases between. CDR3 residues: CASSFLYEQFF. In nucleotides, the CDR3 is TGTGCCAGCAGTTTCCTCTATGAGCAGTTCTTC.

A word on this clonotype: The junction and the germline gene differ at one end; a read error may be behind it. The rearrangement uses TRBV28 and TRBJ2-1; tentative D call: TRBD2 (6 bases). The CDR3 runs 13 residues. Germline lookup yields CDR1 MDHEN and CDR2 SYDVKM. The CDR3 here is CASAPSGYKEQFF. CDR3 sequence (DNA): TGTGCCAGCGCCCCCAGCGGGTACAAGGAGCAGTTCTTC.

In its sample, this clonotype was seen a few times. The chain uses TRBV5-1 and TRBJ2-3; tentatively, D is TRBD2 (5 bases). CDR3 length equals 16 residues. Looked up from germline, CDR1 is SGHRS and CDR2 is YFSETQ. The ends were cut back, 3 bases at V and 2 bases at J, with 16 bases in the middle. CDR3: CASSSNSVTNTDTQYF. DNA for the CDR3: TGCGCCAGCAGCTCCAATAGCGTAACTAACACAGATACGCAGTATTTT.

The J gene is TRBJ2-3, the V gene TRBV14, with D maybe TRBD2 (6 bases). In germline, CDR1 is SGHDN, CDR2 FVKESK. The CDR3 is made up of 14 amino acids. Trimming left V 4 bases short and J 2 bases short, with 10 bases between. CDR3 DNA sequence: TGTGCCAGCAGCCCGGGGGATTACACAGATACGCAGTATTTT. It is translated as CASSPGDYTDTQYF.

The sample holds a few counts of this clonotype. The chain employs TRBV24-1 and TRBJ2-1; D may be TRBD2 (5 bases). The CDR3 runs 15 residues. The germline V and J ends were trimmed by 3 bases and 8 bases, with 16 bases remaining between them. CDR1 KGHDR and CDR2 SFDVKD come from the germline V gene. This CDR3 is CATSDRTDSLDEQFF. The CDR3 region has the DNA TGTGCCACCAGTGATCGTACGGACTCTTTGGATGAGCAGTTCTTC.

The chain combines TRBV6-2 or TRBV6-3 with TRBJ2-2; TRBD1 matches at 10 bases. Germline-derived CDR1 and CDR2 are MNHEY and SVGEGT. V lost 5 bases, J lost 6 bases, and 6 bases stayed unmatched. This CDR3 is 15 amino acids long. The CDR3 is CASSRDRGLAGELFF. For the CDR3, the DNA is TGTGCCAGCAGTCGGGACAGGGGATTGGCCGGGGAGCTGTTTTTT.

The chain uses TRBV27 and TRBJ2-1; 8 bases line up with TRBD2. The CDR3 is made up of 15 amino acids. In germline, CDR1 is MNHEY, CDR2 SMNVEV (reference sequence). V lost 5 bases to trimming and J lost 6 bases; unmatched junction nucleotides: 9. As DNA, the CDR3 is TGTGCCAGCAGTCATCCGGGACTAGGCCTCAATGAGCAGTTCTTC. Translation: CASSHPGLGLNEQFF.

The V call is TRBV2, the J call TRBJ1-1; D is unresolved. With 4 bases removed from V and 4 bases from J, the gap between germline ends came to 7 bases. This CDR3 comprises 12 residues. Germline CDR1 reads SNHLY; CDR2 reads FYNNEI. The DNA for the CDR3 is TGTGCCAGCAGTGGGACGGGCACTGAAGCTTTCTTT. Translation: CASSGTGTEAFF.

Only a few counts were recorded for this clonotype. The chain combines TRBV7-3 with TRBJ2-3; TRBD1 might be the D (5 bases). This CDR3 region has 14 residues. The germline V gene has CDR1 SGHTA and CDR2 FQGTGA. V was cut by 3 bases and J by 3 bases, with 10 bases left in between. The CDR3 region has the DNA TGTGCCAGCAGCTTCAGGGATTGGACAGATACGCAGTATTTT. Its translation is CASSFRDWTDTQYF.

This clonotype turned up a few times. The V and J genes are TRBV11-2 and TRBJ2-3; 10 nucleotides match TRBD2. The ends lost 4 bases at V and 0 bases at J; junction bases unmatched: 7. The germline CDR1 and CDR2 sequences are SGHAT and FQNNGV. The CDR3 consists of 17 residues. CDR3 residues: CASSWIPAGGSTDTQYF. CDR3 coding DNA: TGTGCCAGCAGCTGGATACCAGCGGGGGGGAGCACAGATACGCAGTATTTT.

This clonotype has only a few counts. V usage is TRBV7-9 and J usage is TRBJ2-3; D uncertain. Germline V gene lookup returns CDR1 SEHNR and CDR2 FQNEAQ (reference sequence). V was cut by 5 bases and J by 1 base, with 13 bases left in between. This CDR3 contains 15 residues. The CDR3 region has the DNA TGTGCCAGCAGCCCCGTCGAGGATCGCACAGATACGCAGTATTTT. It codes for CASSPVEDRTDTQYF.

The gene calls are TRBV11-3 and TRBJ2-1; D not certain. Trimming shortened V by 4 bases and J by 5 bases, and 9 bases separated the two germline ends. The CDR3 covers 13 residues. Germline loops: CDR1 SGHNT, CDR2 YENEEA. CDR3 sequence: CASSSRADNEQFF. Here the CDR3 DNA reads TGTGCCAGCAGCTCCCGGGCCGACAATGAGCAGTTCTTC.

The rearrangement uses TRBV10-2 and TRBJ2-1, with TRBD2 as a possible D gene (5 bases). The germline V gene has CDR1 WSHSY and CDR2 SAAADI. The CDR3 length is 15 residues. V lost 5 bases to trimming and J lost 3 bases, with 14 bases between them. The CDR3 region is CASSMSGVLYNEQFF. DNA of the CDR3: TGCGCCAGCAGTATGAGCGGAGTCCTCTACAATGAGCAGTTCTTC.

The gene calls are TRBV15 and TRBJ1-2; 7 bases fit TRBD1. V lost 3 bases, J lost 0 bases, and 4 bases stayed unmatched. Germline V gene sequence: CDR1 LNHNV, CDR2 YYDKDF (reference sequence). The CDR3 is 15 residues long. The CDR3 protein is CATSSPGGTNYGYTF. The CDR3 DNA is TGTGCCACCAGCAGTCCAGGGGGAACTAACTATGGCTACACCTTC. The variable domain in full, with the rest retrieved from reference TRBV15 and TRBJ1-2, is DAMVIQNPRYQVTQFGKPVTLSCSQTLNHNVMYWYQQKSSQAPKLLFHYYDKDFNNEADTPDNFQSRRPNTSFCFLDIRSPGLGDTAMYLCATSSPGGTNYGYTFGSGTRLTVV.

This clonotype was seen more than once but under ten times. The chain has TRBV4-1 and TRBJ1-4, with TRBD1 as a possible D gene (6 bases). V was trimmed by 0 bases and J by 8 bases, leaving 19 bases between them. Germline CDR1 MGHRA, CDR2 YSYEKL. The CDR3 consists of 17 residues. The CDR3 sequence: CASSQDRTAQDGEKLFF. The CDR3 region has the DNA TGCGCCAGCAGCCAAGACCGGACAGCCCAAGACGGGGAAAAACTGTTTTTT.

This clonotype was counted between two and nine times. V gene TRBV11-2 combines with J gene TRBJ1-2; D not certain. This CDR3 spans 14 amino acids. Germline-derived CDR1 and CDR2 are SGHAT and FQNNGV. The V end was cut by 5 bases, the J end by 5 bases, with 15 bases between. The CDR3 region is CASSGLTIEYGYTF. The CDR3 coding sequence is TGTGCCAGCAGCGGCCTGACAATAGAGTATGGCTACACCTTC. Full variable domain (rest looked up from reference TRBV11-2 and TRBJ1-2): EAGVAQSPRYKIIEKRQSVAFWCNPISGHATLYWYQQILGQGPKLLIQFQNNGVVDDSQLPKDRFSAERLKGVDSTLKIQPAKLEDSAVYLCASSGLTIEYGYTFGSGTRLTVV.

This rearrangement joins TRBV24-1 to TRBJ2-2, with TRBD1 as a possible D gene (6 bases). Germline CDR1 KGHDR, CDR2 SFDVKD. The length of the CDR3 is 13 residues. V lost 8 bases to trimming and J lost 5 bases, with 11 bases between them. Written as DNA, the CDR3 is TGTGCCACCAAACCCACAGGGACCGGGGAGCTGTTTTTT. Translating it yields CATKPTGTGELFF.

This clonotype was recorded a few times. The rearrangement uses TRBV3-1 and TRBJ2-3; TRBD2 agrees at 9 bases. The junction had 10 bases not matched to a gene; V was cut back by 3 bases and J by 6 bases. Germline lookup yields CDR1 LGHDT and CDR2 YNNKEL (reference sequence). CDR3 length: 16 amino acids. CDR3 amino acids: CASSHNIAGVRDTQYF. DNA for the CDR3: TGTGCCAGCAGCCACAATATAGCGGGAGTTCGGGATACGCAGTATTTT.

This clonotype has at least ten counts. A read error may account for a junction end that differs from germline. This chain links TRBV7-7 with TRBJ2-6; D remains unclear. Germline V lookup: CDR1 SSHAT, CDR2 FNYEAQ (reference sequence). This CDR3 has 13 amino acids. The DNA of the CDR3 is TGTGCTAGCAGCTTACTAGGGGCCAACGTCCTGACTTTC. Amino acids: CASSLLGANVLTF. The whole variable domain, filled in from reference TRBV7-7 and TRBJ2-6, reads GAGVSQSPRYKVTKRGQDVTLRCDPISSHATLYWYQQALGQGPEFLTYFNYEAQPDKSGLPSDRFSAERPEGSISTLTIQRTEQRDSAMYRCASSLLGANVLTFGAGSRLTVL.

The chain carries TRBV5-1 and TRBJ1-6; D is undetermined. The CDR3 has 15 amino acids. CDR1 and CDR2 from the germline V gene are SGHRS and YFSETQ. Between the trimmed V and J ends, which lost 4 bases and 9 bases, there was a span of 17 bases. The DNA of the CDR3 is TGCGCCAGCAGCCCTGGCGGAGGGCCCAGTTCACCCCTCCACTTT. As protein: CASSPGGGPSSPLHF.

The genes are TRBV4-1 and TRBJ1-1, with D hard to call. The CDR3 is 17 residues long. The V end was cut by 1 base, the J end by 1 base, with 16 bases between. Per the germline V gene, CDR1 is MGHRA and CDR2 is YSYEKL. The DNA of the CDR3 is TGCGCCAGCAGCCAAGGGCCGTCCGGGAAACAGAACACTGAAGCTTTCTTT. Its protein product is CASSQGPSGKQNTEAFF.

The table lists this clonotype with a few counts. The chain has TRBV6-1 and TRBJ2-7; 9 bases map to TRBD1. CDR1 is MNHNS, CDR2 SASEGT, per germline. The CDR3 covers 15 residues. J lost 0 bases, V lost 6 bases, and 6 bases had no gene match. CDR3 loop: CASRRTGEISYEQYF. The CDR3 DNA reads TGTGCCAGCAGGAGGACAGGGGAGATCTCCTACGAGCAGTACTTC.

The genes are TRBV4-1 and TRBJ2-5, with D tentatively TRBD1 or TRBD2 (5 bases each). This CDR3 comprises 14 residues. Germline V gene lookup returns CDR1 MGHRA and CDR2 YSYEKL. Trimming pared 3 bases from V and 3 bases from J, leaving 11 bases between. CDR3 region: CASSQGDAEETQYF. The CDR3 DNA is TGCGCCAGCAGCCAGGGGGACGCGGAAGAGACCCAGTACTTC.

This clonotype was seen more than once but under ten times. The chain combines TRBV14 with TRBJ1-3; D ambiguous. Germline values: CDR1 SGHDN, CDR2 FVKESK. The V end was cut by 2 bases, the J end by 4 bases, with 3 bases between. This CDR3 spans 12 amino acids. The CDR3 sequence: CASSQRGNTIYF. CDR3 bases: TGTGCCAGCAGCCAACGAGGAAACACCATATATTTT.

This sequence joins TRBV6-1 and TRBJ2-5; D is unresolved. There are 16 residues in the CDR3. Trimming took 3 bases from V and 0 from J, leaving 14 bases between them. Looked up from germline, CDR1 is MNHNS and CDR2 is SASEGT. CDR3 DNA: TGTGCCAGCAGTGACGTCCCAGGTACCCACCAAGAGACCCAGTACTTC. Translation: CASSDVPGTHQETQYF.

This clonotype has only a few counts. The gene calls are TRBV7-2 and TRBJ1-1; 8 nucleotides agree with TRBD1. This CDR3 has 15 amino acids. CDR1 and CDR2 from the germline V gene are SGHTA and FQGNSA. V gave up 5 bases and J gave up 0 bases; unmatched junction bases: 5. The CDR3 nucleotides read TGTGCCAGCAGCCACCGACAGGGGATGAACACTGAAGCTTTCTTT. Amino acids: CASSHRQGMNTEAFF. Supplemented by reference TRBV7-2 and TRBJ1-1, the full variable domain reads GAGVSQSPSNKVTEKGKDVELRCDPISGHTALYWYRQSLGQGLEFLIYFQGNSAPDKSGLPSDRFSAERTGGSVSTLTIQRTQQEDSAVYLCASSHRQGMNTEAFFGQGTRLTVV.

V is TRBV5-6 and J is TRBJ1-2; the D gene is possibly TRBD1 (5 bases). The ends were cut back, 3 bases at V and 0 bases at J, with 18 bases in the middle. The CDR3 covers 17 residues. From germline, CDR1 is SGHDT and CDR2 YYEEEE. The CDR3 DNA sequence: TGTGCCAGCAGCTGGGGGACGGAAGAGAGAGCTAACTATGGCTACACCTTC. Translation gives CASSWGTEERANYGYTF.

Worth noting for this clonotype: At one end the junction does not follow the germline gene, possibly because of a read error. This rearrangement joins TRBV6-1 to TRBJ2-7, with TRBD2 matching 10 bases. Germline CDR1 reads MNHNS; CDR2 reads SASEGT. There are 14 residues in the CDR3. The CDR3 DNA reads TGTGCCAGCAGTCTCACTAGCGGGAACGACGAGCAGTATTTC. Its protein is CASSLTSGNDEQYF.

The sample holds a few counts of this clonotype. This chain connects TRBV7-9 to TRBJ2-2; 7 bases are a match to TRBD2. The CDR3 is made up of 16 amino acids. Germline CDR1 reads SEHNR; CDR2 reads FQNEAQ (reference sequence). The junction had 9 bases not matched to a gene; V was cut back by 7 bases and J by 1 base. CDR3: CASNELASGNTGELFF. CDR3 nucleotide sequence: TGTGCCAGCAACGAACTTGCTAGCGGGAACACCGGGGAGCTGTTTTTT. The entire variable domain, with the rest obtained from reference TRBV7-9 and TRBJ2-2, is as follows: DTGVSQNPRHKITKRGQNVTFRCDPISEHNRLYWYRQTLGQGPEFLTYFQNEAQLEKSRLLSDRFSAERPKGSFSTLEIQRTEQGDSAMYLCASNELASGNTGELFFGEGSRLTVL.

This clonotype was picked up a small number of times. The chain combines TRBV28 with TRBJ2-7; D gene unclear. The CDR3 extends over 16 amino acids. Germline V gives CDR1 MDHEN, CDR2 SYDVKM. V lost 2 bases and J lost 3, with 17 bases in between. The CDR3 is CASSLSTRVPSYEQYF. The DNA of the CDR3 is TGTGCCAGCAGTTTAAGCACCAGAGTCCCAAGCTACGAGCAGTACTTC.

This clonotype appeared a few times. The CDR3 loop reads CASSYVREGEQFF. The DNA of the CDR3 is TGTGCCAGCAGTTACGTTCGTGAGGGTGAGCAGTTCTTC. The V call is TRBV6-2 or TRBV6-3, the J call TRBJ2-1; a weak D match, TRBD2 (5 bases). The CDR3 covers 13 residues. Between the trimmed V and J ends, which lost 2 bases and 9 bases, there was a span of 11 bases. Looked up from germline, CDR1 is MNHEY and CDR2 is SVGEGT.